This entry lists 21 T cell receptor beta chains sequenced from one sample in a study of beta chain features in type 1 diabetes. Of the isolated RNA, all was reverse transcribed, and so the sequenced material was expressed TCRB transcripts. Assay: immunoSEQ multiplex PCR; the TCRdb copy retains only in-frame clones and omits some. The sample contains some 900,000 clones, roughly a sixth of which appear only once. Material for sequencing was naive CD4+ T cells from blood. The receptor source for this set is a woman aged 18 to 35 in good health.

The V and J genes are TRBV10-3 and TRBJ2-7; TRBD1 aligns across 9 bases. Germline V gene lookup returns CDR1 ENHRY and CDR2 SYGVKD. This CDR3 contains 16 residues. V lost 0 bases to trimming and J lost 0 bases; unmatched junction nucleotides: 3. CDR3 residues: CAISESGTGISYEQYF. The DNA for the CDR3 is TGTGCCATCAGTGAGTCCGGGACAGGGATCTCCTACGAGCAGTACTTC.

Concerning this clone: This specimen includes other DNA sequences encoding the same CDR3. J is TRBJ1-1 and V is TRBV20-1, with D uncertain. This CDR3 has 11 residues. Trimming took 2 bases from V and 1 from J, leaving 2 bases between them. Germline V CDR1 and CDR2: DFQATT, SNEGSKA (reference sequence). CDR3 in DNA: TGCAGTGCTAGAAAGAACACTGAAGCTTTCTTT. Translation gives CSARKNTEAFF.

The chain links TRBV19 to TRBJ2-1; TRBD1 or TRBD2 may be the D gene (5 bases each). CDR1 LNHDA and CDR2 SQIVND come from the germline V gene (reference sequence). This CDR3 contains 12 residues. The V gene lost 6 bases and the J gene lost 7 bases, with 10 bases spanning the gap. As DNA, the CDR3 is TGTGCCAGTAGCAGCAGGGAGAATGAGCAGTTCTTC. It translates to CASSSRENEQFF. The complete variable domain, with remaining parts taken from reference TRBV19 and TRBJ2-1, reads DGGITQSPKYLFRKEGQNVTLSCEQNLNHDAMYWYRQDPGQGLRLIYYSQIVNDFQKGDIAEGYSVSREKKESFPLTVTSAQKNPTAFYLCASSSRENEQFFGPGTRLTVL.

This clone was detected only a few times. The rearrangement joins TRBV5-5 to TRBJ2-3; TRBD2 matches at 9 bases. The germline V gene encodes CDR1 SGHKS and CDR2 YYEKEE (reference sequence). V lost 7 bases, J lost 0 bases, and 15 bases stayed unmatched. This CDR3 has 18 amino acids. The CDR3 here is CASYKSASGLASTDTQYF. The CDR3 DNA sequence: TGTGCCAGCTATAAATCTGCGAGTGGACTAGCGAGCACAGATACGCAGTATTTT.

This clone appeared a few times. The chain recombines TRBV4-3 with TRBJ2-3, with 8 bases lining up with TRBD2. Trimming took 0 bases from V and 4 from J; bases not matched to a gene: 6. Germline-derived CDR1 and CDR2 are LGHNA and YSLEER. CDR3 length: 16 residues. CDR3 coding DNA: TGCGCCAGCAGCCAAGATATGAGGACTAGCTCAGATACGCAGTATTTT. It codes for CASSQDMRTSSDTQYF.

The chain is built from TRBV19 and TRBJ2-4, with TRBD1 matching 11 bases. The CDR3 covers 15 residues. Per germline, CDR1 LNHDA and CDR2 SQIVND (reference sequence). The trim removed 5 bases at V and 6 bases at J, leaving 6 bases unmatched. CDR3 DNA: TGTGCCAGTAGTCACCGGGGACAGGGGGTAAACATTCAGTACTTC. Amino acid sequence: CASSHRGQGVNIQYF.

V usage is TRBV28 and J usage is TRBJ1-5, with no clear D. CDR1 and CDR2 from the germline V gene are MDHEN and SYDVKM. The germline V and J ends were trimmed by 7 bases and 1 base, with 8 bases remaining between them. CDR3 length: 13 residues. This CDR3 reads CASMAESNQPQHF. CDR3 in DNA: TGTGCCAGCATGGCGGAAAGCAATCAGCCCCAGCATTTT.

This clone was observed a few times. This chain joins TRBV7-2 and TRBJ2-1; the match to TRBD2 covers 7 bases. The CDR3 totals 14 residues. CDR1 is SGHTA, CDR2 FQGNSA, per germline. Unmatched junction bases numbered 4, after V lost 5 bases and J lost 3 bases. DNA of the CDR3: TGTGCCAGCAGCCCCCGGGACTACTACAATGAGCAGTTCTTC. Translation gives CASSPRDYYNEQFF.

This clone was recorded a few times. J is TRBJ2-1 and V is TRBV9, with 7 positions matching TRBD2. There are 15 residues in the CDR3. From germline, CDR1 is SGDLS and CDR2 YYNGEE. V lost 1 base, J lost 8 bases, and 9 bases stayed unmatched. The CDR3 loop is CASSVMGGSIYEQFF. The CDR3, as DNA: TGTGCCAGCAGCGTAATGGGCGGGAGTATATATGAGCAGTTCTTC.

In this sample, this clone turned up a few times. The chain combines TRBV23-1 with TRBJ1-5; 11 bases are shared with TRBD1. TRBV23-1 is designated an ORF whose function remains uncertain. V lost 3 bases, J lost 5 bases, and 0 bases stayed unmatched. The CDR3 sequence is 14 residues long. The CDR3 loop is CASSQGQGDQPQHF. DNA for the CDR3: TGCGCCAGCAGTCAGGGACAGGGGGATCAGCCCCAGCATTTT.

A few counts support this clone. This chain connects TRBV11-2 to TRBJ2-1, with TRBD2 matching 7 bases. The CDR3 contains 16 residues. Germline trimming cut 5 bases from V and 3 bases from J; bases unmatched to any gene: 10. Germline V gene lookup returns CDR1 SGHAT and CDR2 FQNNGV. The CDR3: CASSPPWAGVYNEQFF. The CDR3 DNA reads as TGTGCCAGCAGCCCCCCTTGGGCGGGAGTCTACAATGAGCAGTTCTTC.

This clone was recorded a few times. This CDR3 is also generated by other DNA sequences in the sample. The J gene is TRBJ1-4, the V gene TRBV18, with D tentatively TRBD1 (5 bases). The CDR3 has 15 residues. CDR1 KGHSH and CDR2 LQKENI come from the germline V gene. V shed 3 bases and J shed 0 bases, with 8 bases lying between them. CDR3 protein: CASSPQGATNEKLFF. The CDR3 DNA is TGTGCCAGCTCACCCCAGGGTGCAACTAATGAAAAACTGTTTTTT.

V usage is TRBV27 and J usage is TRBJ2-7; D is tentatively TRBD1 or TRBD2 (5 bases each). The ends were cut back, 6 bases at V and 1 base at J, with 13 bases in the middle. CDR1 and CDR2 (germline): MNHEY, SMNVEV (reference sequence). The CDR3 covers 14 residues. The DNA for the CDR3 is TGTGCCAGCAGGCAACCGGGACGGTCCTACGAGCAGTACTTC. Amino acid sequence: CASRQPGRSYEQYF.

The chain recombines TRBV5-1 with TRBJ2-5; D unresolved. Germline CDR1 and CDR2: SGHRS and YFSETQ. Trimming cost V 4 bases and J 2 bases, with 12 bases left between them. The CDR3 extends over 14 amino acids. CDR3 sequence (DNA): TGCGCCAGCAGCCTGAAAGCGAAACAAGAGACCCAGTACTTC. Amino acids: CASSLKAKQETQYF.

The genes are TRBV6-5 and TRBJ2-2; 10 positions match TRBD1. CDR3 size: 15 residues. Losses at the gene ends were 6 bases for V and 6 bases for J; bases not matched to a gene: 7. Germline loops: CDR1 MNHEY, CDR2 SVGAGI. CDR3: CASRMGDRGSGELFF. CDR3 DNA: TGTGCCAGCAGGATGGGGGACAGGGGATCCGGGGAGCTGTTTTTT.

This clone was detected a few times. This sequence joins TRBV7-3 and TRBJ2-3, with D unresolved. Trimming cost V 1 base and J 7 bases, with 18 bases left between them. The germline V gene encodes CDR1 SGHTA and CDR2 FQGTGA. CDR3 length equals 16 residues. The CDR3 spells CASSLSRADMGYTQYF. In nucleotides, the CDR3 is TGTGCCAGCAGCTTAAGCCGGGCTGATATGGGGTATACGCAGTATTTT.

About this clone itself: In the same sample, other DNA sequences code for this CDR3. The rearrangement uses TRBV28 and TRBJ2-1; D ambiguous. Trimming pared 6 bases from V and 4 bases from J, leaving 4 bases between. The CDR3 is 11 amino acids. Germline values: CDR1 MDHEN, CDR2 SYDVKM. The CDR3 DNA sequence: TGTGCCAGCAGGGCATACAATGAGCAGTTCTTC. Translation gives CASRAYNEQFF.

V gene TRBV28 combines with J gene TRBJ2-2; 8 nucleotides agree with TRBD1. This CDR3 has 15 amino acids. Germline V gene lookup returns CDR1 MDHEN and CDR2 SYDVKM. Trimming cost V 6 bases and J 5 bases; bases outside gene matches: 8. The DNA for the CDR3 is TGTGCCAGCAGAACCCAGGGGGCGGGAACCGGGGAGCTGTTTTTT. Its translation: CASRTQGAGTGELFF.

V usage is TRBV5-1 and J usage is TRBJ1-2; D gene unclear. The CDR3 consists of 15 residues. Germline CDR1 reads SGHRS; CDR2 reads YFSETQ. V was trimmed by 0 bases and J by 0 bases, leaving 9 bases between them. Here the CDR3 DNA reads TGCGCCAGCAGCTTGGGTTCGGAATCTAACTATGGCTACACCTTC. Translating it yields CASSLGSESNYGYTF.

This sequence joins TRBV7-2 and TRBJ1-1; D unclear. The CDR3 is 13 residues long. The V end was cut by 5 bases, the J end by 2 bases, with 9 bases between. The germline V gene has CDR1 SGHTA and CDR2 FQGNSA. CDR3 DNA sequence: TGTGCCAGCAGCAGGACGGTTAACACTGAAGCTTTCTTT. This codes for CASSRTVNTEAFF.

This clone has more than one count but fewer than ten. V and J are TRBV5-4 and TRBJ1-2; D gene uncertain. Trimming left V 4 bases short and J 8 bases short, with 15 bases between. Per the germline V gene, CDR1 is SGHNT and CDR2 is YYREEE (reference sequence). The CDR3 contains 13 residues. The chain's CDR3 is CASSQSLTEGYTF. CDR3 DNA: TGTGCCAGCAGCCAGTCACTTACGGAAGGCTACACCTTC.